Listed below are T cell receptor beta chains from one sample, sequenced in a study of breast tumors, draining lymph nodes, adjacent tissues. TCRdb re-derived calls from the multiplex PCR reads in MiXCR, one entry per CDR3 protein. The sample has under 250,000 distinct CDR3 sequences; 32% are singletons. Sequenced sample: axillary lymph node tissue. These receptors came from a female donor with breast cancer. Some clones in this sample may be carry-over from other donors' samples. The CDR3 runs from the conserved cysteine through the conserved F or W. D genes are given only for firm matches. Expanded clones get a size class; other rows say once, few or many, or leave the size out.

j_call | clone_size | d_call | v_call | cdr3_nt | cdr3_aa
TRBJ2-1 | many | TRBD1 | TRBV20-1 | TGCAGTGCTGGGGGGACAGGGATCGCGCATAATGAGCAGTTCTTC | CSAGGTGIAHNEQFF
TRBJ2-7 | many | - | TRBV7-9 | TGTGCCAGCAGCTCCCCCTGGGGACTCTACGAGCAGTACTTC | CASSSPWGLYEQYF
TRBJ1-2 | many | TRBD1 | TRBV7-2 | TGTGCCAGCAGTCCCCCGGGACAGGGGTGGGGTGGCTACACCTTC | CASSPPGQGWGGYTF
TRBJ2-1 | many | TRBD2 | TRBV7-3 | TGTGCCAGCAGCGCCAAGACTAGCGGGAGACGGTATGAGCAGTTCTTC | CASSAKTSGRRYEQFF
TRBJ1-2 | many | TRBD1 | TRBV3-1 | TGTGCCAGCAGCCGAGGACAGGGTTGGGGCTACACCTTC | CASSRGQGWGYTF
TRBJ1-3 | - | - | TRBV6-1 | TGTGCCCGCAGTGACTCGGGAAATAGGGGAAACACCATATATTTT | CARSDSGNRGNTIYF
TRBJ1-4 | many | - | TRBV6-5 | TGTGCCAGCAGTTACTCGAACGAACGGACCCGCGAAAAACTGTTTTTT | CASSYSNERTREKLFF
TRBJ2-2 | - | TRBD2 | TRBV20-1 | TGCAGTTTCTCTCTGCCTAGCGGGAGGTCCCCCGGGGAGCTGTTTTTT | CSFSLPSGRSPGELFF
TRBJ2-1 | - | - | TRBV5-1 | TGCGCCGGCAGCTCGCCGGTGGTCGGTTACAATGAGCAGTTCTTC | CAGSSPVVGYNEQFF
TRBJ2-3 | many | - | TRBV20-1 | TGCAGTGCCCAACTAGCAGATACGCAGTATTTT | CSAQLADTQYF
TRBJ2-1 | many | - | TRBV3-1 | TGTGCCAGCAGCCAGGGGGCCAGTGAGCAGTTCTTC | CASSQGASEQFF
TRBJ2-6 | - | TRBD2 | TRBV5-8 | TGTGCCAGCAGCTACGGGACTAGCGGAAGCTCTGGGGCCAACGTCCTGACTTTC | CASSYGTSGSSGANVLTF
TRBJ1-2 | many | - | TRBV11-2 | TGTGCCAGCAGCCCAGGAAATGGCTACACCTTC | CASSPGNGYTF
TRBJ2-1 | many | TRBD2 | TRBV20-1 | TGCAGTGCACCGATGGGACTAGCCAACGATGAGCAGTTCTTC | CSAPMGLANDEQFF
TRBJ1-1 | few | - | TRBV12-3/TRBV12-4 | TGTGCCAGCAGTTTGAAAGAAAACACTGAAGCTTTCTTT | CASSLKENTEAFF
TRBJ2-2 | many | - | TRBV18 | TGTGCCAGCTCACCTAAGATGAACACCGGGGAGCTGTTTTTT | CASSPKMNTGELFF
TRBJ1-2 | many | - | TRBV7-2 | TGTGCCAGCAGCCCCCTCGGGGGAAGATATGGCTACACCTTC | CASSPLGGRYGYTF
TRBJ2-1 | many | TRBD2 | TRBV7-6 | TGTGCCAGCAGCTTAGCCGGACTAGCGGGGCGGGATGAGCAGTTCTTC | CASSLAGLAGRDEQFF
TRBJ2-3 | many | - | TRBV19 | TGTGCCAGTAGTGCCAGGACGGGGGTTAGCACAGATACGCAGTATTTT | CASSARTGVSTDTQYF
TRBJ1-6 | many | - | TRBV20-1 | TGCAGTGCTAGAGGGCCTCGGGGGTTGAATAATTCACCCCTCCACTTT | CSARGPRGLNNSPLHF
TRBJ2-7 | many | TRBD2 | TRBV6-5 | TGTGCCAGCAGTTACAGCGGGAGGGCCTCGCGCGAGCAGTACTTC | CASSYSGRASREQYF
TRBJ1-6 | many | - | TRBV20-1 | TGCAGTGCTAGGGTCAGGGTAGGCTCACCCCTCCACTTT | CSARVRVGSPLHF